Below are 24 T cell receptor beta chains sequenced from a single sample in a study of T cell clones after liver transplantation. TCRdb's table, derived via immunoSEQ multiplex PCR, lists solely in-frame clones and lacks some. This sample carries about 15,000 clones, roughly 91% of them seen once, and the ten largest clones take approximately 48%. Specimen: CD8+ T cells from blood, collected before liver transplant. These receptors were obtained from a human donor who received a liver transplant.

The chain joins TRBV15 to TRBJ2-7; no reliable D call. Trimming left V 0 bases short and J 2 bases short, with 5 bases between. The CDR3 covers 13 residues. CDR1 and CDR2 (germline): LNHNV, YYDKDF (reference sequence). The CDR3 DNA follows: TGTGCCACCAGCAGAGAATTGACCTACGAGCAGTACTTC. Encoded protein: CATSRELTYEQYF. The variable domain in full, with the rest retrieved from reference TRBV15 and TRBJ2-7, is DAMVIQNPRYQVTQFGKPVTLSCSQTLNHNVMYWYQQKSSQAPKLLFHYYDKDFNNEADTPDNFQSRRPNTSFCFLDIRSPGLGDTAMYLCATSRELTYEQYFGPGTRLTVT.

The rearrangement joins TRBV29-1 to TRBJ2-1, with D possibly matching TRBD2 (5 bases). With 7 bases removed from V and 4 bases from J, the gap between germline ends came to 8 bases. The CDR3 is 11 amino acids. Germline CDR1 and CDR2: SQVTM and ANQGSEA. The CDR3 sequence is CSADFYNEQFF. The CDR3 coding sequence is TGCAGCGCGGACTTTTACAATGAGCAGTTCTTC.

This chain uses TRBV19 with TRBJ1-1; possible D gene TRBD1, 5 bases. CDR3 size: 15 residues. Germline V gives CDR1 LNHDA, CDR2 SQIVND (reference sequence). V was cut by 4 bases and J by 1 base, with 13 bases left in between. This CDR3 is CASSTKGAGNTEAFF. In DNA form, the CDR3 reads TGTGCCAGTAGTACTAAAGGGGCCGGGAACACTGAAGCTTTCTTT. Full variable domain (rest looked up from reference TRBV19 and TRBJ1-1): DGGITQSPKYLFRKEGQNVTLSCEQNLNHDAMYWYRQDPGQGLRLIYYSQIVNDFQKGDIAEGYSVSREKKESFPLTVTSAQKNPTAFYLCASSTKGAGNTEAFFGQGTRLTVV.

V gene TRBV9 combines with J gene TRBJ1-1, with TRBD1 as a possible D gene (5 bases). V was pared by 4 bases and J by 4 bases, with 14 bases between. Germline-derived CDR1 and CDR2 are SGDLS and YYNGEE. The CDR3 is made up of 14 amino acids. The DNA for the CDR3 is TGTGCCAGCAGCCCTCGGGGCAGTCCCACTGAAGCTTTCTTT. Encoded protein: CASSPRGSPTEAFF.

The CDR3 DNA follows: TGTGCCAGCAGTTACTATGCGGGTCCCTCCTACGAGCAGTACTTC. Residues: CASSYYAGPSYEQYF. The chain is built from TRBV6-5 and TRBJ2-7, with D possibly being TRBD2 (5 bases). Germline V lookup: CDR1 MNHEY, CDR2 SVGAGI. Trimming left V 1 base short and J 0 bases short, with 10 bases between. CDR3 length: 15 amino acids.

In regard to this clone: Other nucleotide sequences in the sample specify the same CDR3. This chain connects TRBV27 to TRBJ2-7, with 11 bases that match TRBD1. Losses at the gene ends were 4 bases for V and 2 bases for J; bases not matched to a gene: 1. CDR3 length equals 14 residues. Looked up from germline, CDR1 is MNHEY and CDR2 is SMNVEV (reference sequence). The CDR3 loop is CASSSDRGPYEQYF. The CDR3 DNA reads TGTGCCAGCAGTTCGGACAGGGGGCCCTACGAGCAGTACTTC.

The chain links TRBV28 to TRBJ2-7, with D unresolved. Trimming removed 5 bases at V and 3 bases at J, with 8 bases between. Germline CDR1 and CDR2: MDHEN and SYDVKM. The CDR3 loop spans 12 amino acids. In nucleotides, the CDR3 is TGTGCCAGCAGTCGGGCCGACTACGAGCAGTACTTC. Translation gives CASSRADYEQYF.

This chain uses TRBV13 with TRBJ2-7; D is undetermined. This CDR3 is built from 11 residues. V was shortened by 1 base and J by 5 bases, with 3 bases between the two germline ends. Germline V gives CDR1 PRHDT, CDR2 FYEKMQ (reference sequence). The CDR3 spells CASSLVHEQYF. The CDR3 coding sequence is TGTGCCAGCAGCTTAGTGCACGAGCAGTACTTC. Full variable domain (rest looked up from reference TRBV13 and TRBJ2-7): AAGVIQSPRHLIKEKRETATLKCYPIPRHDTVYWYQQGPGQDPQFLISFYEKMQSDKGSIPDRFSAQQFSDYHSELNMSSLELGDSALYFCASSLVHEQYFGPGTRLTVT.

This chain joins TRBV6-1 and TRBJ1-2; TRBD1 aligns across 10 bases. CDR1 and CDR2 from the germline V gene are MNHNS and SASEGT. V lost 3 bases to trimming and J lost 7 bases; unmatched junction nucleotides: 2. CDR3 length equals 13 residues. This CDR3 reads CASSDGTGAGYTF. The CDR3 DNA follows: TGTGCCAGCAGTGATGGGACAGGGGCTGGCTACACCTTC.

V usage is TRBV27 and J usage is TRBJ2-1, with 10 nucleotides matching TRBD2. This CDR3 has 15 residues. V trimming: 2 bases; J trimming: 6 bases; junction bases outside the gene matches: 4. Germline CDR1 reads MNHEY; CDR2 reads SMNVEV (reference sequence). The CDR3 loop is CASSLTGTSVNEQFF. CDR3 DNA: TGTGCCAGCAGTTTAACCGGGACTAGCGTCAATGAGCAGTTCTTC.

The chain is built from TRBV5-4 and TRBJ2-1; 8 bases fit TRBD1. Germline values: CDR1 SGHNT, CDR2 YYREEE (reference sequence). Losses at the gene ends were 3 bases for V and 4 bases for J; bases not matched to a gene: 9. The CDR3 contains 16 residues. The CDR3 DNA is TGTGCCAGCAGCTCCCCCCAGGGGGCGGATTACAATGAGCAGTTCTTC. It is translated as CASSSPQGADYNEQFF.

The V and J genes are TRBV28 and TRBJ2-1, with D possibly TRBD2 on 5 matching bases. Trimming stripped 3 bases from V and 3 bases from J, with 12 bases between. The germline V gene encodes CDR1 MDHEN and CDR2 SYDVKM. The CDR3 spans 15 residues. The CDR3 DNA reads TGTGCCAGCAGTTTCGAGGGAGTCGGCTACAATGAGCAGTTCTTC. Translated: CASSFEGVGYNEQFF. Complete variable domain (other parts from reference TRBV28 and TRBJ2-1): DVKVTQSSRYLVKRTGEKVFLECVQDMDHENMFWYRQDPGLGLRLIYFSYDVKMKEKGDIPEGYSVSREKKERFSLILESASTNQTSMYLCASSFEGVGYNEQFFGPGTRLTVL.

This clone was picked up one time. The V gene is TRBV27, the J gene TRBJ2-7; 7 bases line up with TRBD1. The CDR3 length is 14 residues. After removal of 5 bases from V and 1 base from J, the junction contained 5 bases not matched to a gene. The germline CDR1 and CDR2 sequences are MNHEY and SMNVEV (reference sequence). The CDR3 bases are TGTGCCAGCAGTCATAGCAGGGGGTCCTACGAGCAGTACTTC. As protein: CASSHSRGSYEQYF.

This clone has more than one count but fewer than ten. The V call is TRBV14, the J call TRBJ1-1, with TRBD1 matching over 8 bases. There are 14 residues in the CDR3. Germline V CDR1 and CDR2: SGHDN, FVKESK. With 8 bases clipped from V and 6 bases from J, the junction kept 11 bases outside the gene matches. The CDR3 DNA follows: TGTGCCAGCGGAGGACAGGGAGGTTTCGCTGAAGCTTTCTTT. Translating it yields CASGGQGGFAEAFF.

This chain links TRBV7-9 with TRBJ2-3; no firm D call. The length of the CDR3 is 11 residues. The germline V and J ends were trimmed by 6 bases and 1 base, with 2 bases remaining between them. Looked up from germline, CDR1 is SEHNR and CDR2 is FQNEAQ (reference sequence). The CDR3 nucleotides are TGTGCCAGCAGAGGCACAGATACGCAGTATTTT. Protein product: CASRGTDTQYF.

The chain has TRBV19 and TRBJ2-7; D remains unclear. The CDR3 is 13 amino acids. Germline CDR1 reads LNHDA; CDR2 reads SQIVND (reference sequence). Trimming pared 5 bases from V and 2 bases from J, leaving 10 bases between. The CDR3 region has the DNA TGTGCCAGTAGTGCCGACCCAACCTACGAGCAGTACTTC. It is translated as CASSADPTYEQYF.

Comment on this clone: An end of the junction does not agree with germline; a read error may underlie this. This rearrangement joins TRBV27 to TRBJ2-5; weak D call: TRBD2 (6 bases). Germline CDR1 MNHEY, CDR2 SMNVEV (reference sequence). This CDR3 has 14 residues. As DNA, the CDR3 is TGTGCCAGCAGTTACCGGGGACTCACAGAGGCCCAGTACTTC. Amino acid sequence: CASSYRGLTEAQYF.

This chain connects TRBV7-8 to TRBJ2-7, with TRBD2 matching over 10 bases. The germline V gene encodes CDR1 SGHVS and CDR2 FQNEAQ. This CDR3 has 17 amino acids. Trimming at V came to 5 bases and at J to 1 base, leaving 11 bases not matched to a gene. The CDR3 DNA reads as TGTGCCAGCAGCCAGCAATTGGGGACTAGCGAATCCTACGAGCAGTACTTC. This encodes CASSQQLGTSESYEQYF.

The V call is TRBV27, the J call TRBJ2-1, with D tentatively TRBD2 (6 bases). The V gene lost 2 bases and the J gene lost 10 bases, with 15 bases spanning the gap. Germline CDR1 reads MNHEY; CDR2 reads SMNVEV (reference sequence). The CDR3 contains 14 residues. The CDR3: CASSLKSGTPEQFF. The CDR3 DNA is TGTGCCAGCAGTTTAAAATCAGGGACTCCCGAGCAGTTCTTC.

The V and J genes are TRBV5-1 and TRBJ2-7; D is possibly TRBD2 (5 bases). In germline, CDR1 is SGHRS, CDR2 YFSETQ. V was shortened by 1 base and J by 6 bases, with 11 bases between the two germline ends. The CDR3 loop spans 13 amino acids. This chain's CDR3 is CASSLTNEGEQYF. The CDR3 coding sequence is TGCGCCAGCAGCTTGACCAATGAGGGCGAGCAGTACTTC.

Only a few counts were recorded for this clone. V usage is TRBV7-6 and J usage is TRBJ2-3; 13 bases match TRBD2. Germline V gene lookup returns CDR1 SGHVS and CDR2 FNYEAQ. The CDR3 spans 17 residues. The trim removed 1 base at V and 2 bases at J, leaving 3 bases unmatched. Here the CDR3 DNA reads TGTGCCAGCAGCTTAGGGACTAGCGGGAGCCCCACAGATACGCAGTATTTT. Translated, it gives CASSLGTSGSPTDTQYF.

The CDR3 reads CASSYGQGAEAFF. The CDR3 nucleotides read TGTGCCAGCAGCTACGGACAGGGGGCTGAAGCTTTCTTT. The V gene is TRBV5-5, the J gene TRBJ1-1, with 10 bases aligning to TRBD1. This CDR3 has 13 amino acids. V was pared by 3 bases and J by 6 bases, with 2 bases of the junction left unmatched. From germline, CDR1 is SGHKS and CDR2 YYEKEE (reference sequence). The variable domain in full, with the rest retrieved from reference TRBV5-5 and TRBJ1-1, is DAGVTQSPTHLIKTRGQQVTLRCSPISGHKSVSWYQQVLGQGPQFIFQYYEKEERGRGNFPDRFSARQFPNYSSELNVNALLLGDSALYLCASSYGQGAEAFFGQGTRLTVV.

The gene calls are TRBV30 and TRBJ2-1; 9 positions match TRBD2. Germline CDR1 reads GTSNPN; CDR2 reads SVGIG (reference sequence). Trimming at V came to 2 bases and at J to 8 bases, leaving 4 bases not matched to a gene. The CDR3 extends over 13 amino acids. Here the CDR3 DNA reads TGTGCCTGGAGTTCCCTAGCGGGATATGAGCAGTTCTTC. Translated, it gives CAWSSLAGYEQFF.

V gene TRBV7-9 combines with J gene TRBJ2-7, with 12 bases matching TRBD1. Trimming cost V 4 bases and J 4 bases; bases outside gene matches: 5. Germline lookup yields CDR1 SEHNR and CDR2 FQNEAQ (reference sequence). The CDR3 covers 15 residues. The CDR3 region has the DNA TGTGCCAGCAGCTCGGGACAGGGGGCATGGTACGAGCAGTACTTC. Translation gives CASSSGQGAWYEQYF.